A single sample is the source of the 31 T cell receptor beta chains below, sequenced in a study of radiotherapy plus CTLA-4 blockade in lung cancer (dated by TCRdb to 2016 to 2019). Preparation of the library involved the immunoSEQ multiplex PCR assay. Here the immuneACCESS table is served through TCRdb, limited to in-frame sequences with V and J called. Missing clones are a known gap in these copies; in checked studies unresolved V genes cover under half, and the rest lacks a known reason. Within this sample are about 49,000 clones, with 70% to 90% of them counted one time only. The ten largest clones represent 25% to 35% of the sample. This sample comprised peripheral blood, obtained from a patient treated with radiotherapy plus ipilimumab. The receptors come from a human donor with non-small cell lung cancer whose response to radiotherapy plus ipilimumab could not be evaluated.

Concerning this clone: The sample has other DNA sequences that encode this CDR3 too. The genes are TRBV9 and TRBJ1-3, with a weak D call TRBD1 (6 bases). Germline V lookup: CDR1 SGDLS, CDR2 YYNGEE. Between the trimmed V and J ends, which lost 0 bases and 0 bases, there was a span of 10 bases. The CDR3 has 16 amino acids. CDR3 residues: CASSVGTGISGNTIYF. CDR3 in DNA: TGTGCCAGCAGCGTAGGTACAGGGATCTCTGGAAACACCATATATTTT. Full variable domain (outside the CDR3, taken from reference TRBV9 and TRBJ1-3): DSGVTQTPKHLITATGQRVTLRCSPRSGDLSVYWYQQSLDQGLQFLIQYYNGEERAKGNILERFSAQQFPDLHSELNLSSLELGDSALYFCASSVGTGISGNTIYFGEGSWLTVV.

The chain carries TRBV7-2 and TRBJ2-2; 9 bases are shared with TRBD1. J gave up 2 bases and V 5 bases, and 6 bases lay outside the gene matches. The CDR3 runs 16 residues. Per germline, CDR1 SGHTA and CDR2 FQGNSA. The CDR3 sequence is CASSKRTGANTGELFF. CDR3 nucleotides: TGTGCCAGCAGCAAAAGGACAGGGGCTAACACCGGGGAGCTGTTTTTT.

The chain uses TRBV28 and TRBJ2-7; perhaps TRBD1 as D (6 bases). The CDR3 has 15 residues. The germline V gene has CDR1 MDHEN and CDR2 SYDVKM. Trimming shortened V by 4 bases and J by 3 bases, and 16 bases separated the two germline ends. Here the CDR3 DNA reads TGTGCCAGCAGTTCCGCCGGGACACCCGACTACGAGCAGTACTTC. Translated, it gives CASSSAGTPDYEQYF.

The J gene is TRBJ2-7, the V gene TRBV27, with TRBD2 as a possible D gene (7 bases). V lost 8 bases to trimming and J lost 1 base, with 15 bases between them. This CDR3 has 14 residues. The germline CDR1 and CDR2 sequences are MNHEY and SMNVEV (reference sequence). CDR3 coding DNA: TGTGCCAGCTCCCGGACTAGGGGGTCCTACGAGCAGTACTTC. This translates into CASSRTRGSYEQYF.

The rearrangement links TRBV15 to TRBJ2-7, with TRBD2 matching 8 bases. Trimming took 5 bases from V and 2 from J; bases not matched to a gene: 5. This CDR3 is 14 amino acids long. The germline CDR1 and CDR2 sequences are LNHNV and YYDKDF (reference sequence). CDR3 DNA: TGTGCCACCAGCGTAACTAGCGGCCCCTACGAGCAGTACTTC. Amino acids: CATSVTSGPYEQYF.

The chain carries TRBV28 and TRBJ1-1; possibly TRBD1 for D (5 bases). Trimming took 5 bases from V and 6 from J, leaving 19 bases between them. Germline-derived CDR1 and CDR2 are MDHEN and SYDVKM. This CDR3 has 15 residues. This chain's CDR3 is CASSPWTLQNAEAFF. The CDR3, as DNA: TGTGCCAGCAGTCCTTGGACACTCCAAAACGCTGAAGCTTTCTTT.

The rearrangement uses TRBV19 and TRBJ1-1; maybe TRBD1 (5 bases). This CDR3 contains 13 residues. The V gene lost 2 bases and the J gene lost 4 bases, with 8 bases spanning the gap. Germline CDR1 is LNHDA and CDR2 is SQIVND (reference sequence). CDR3 bases: TGTGCCAGTAGTATAAGACAGAGCACTGAAGCTTTCTTT. Translation: CASSIRQSTEAFF.

This rearrangement joins TRBV7-2 to TRBJ2-5, with D possibly being TRBD1 (6 bases). V lost 7 bases, J lost 5 bases, and 14 bases lay in between. The germline V gene encodes CDR1 SGHTA and CDR2 FQGNSA. This CDR3 comprises 13 residues. CDR3 sequence: CASTRHRDETQYF. For the CDR3, the DNA is TGTGCCAGCACCCGTCACAGGGATGAGACCCAGTACTTC.

The chain combines TRBV18 with TRBJ2-5; 9 bases agree with TRBD1. Unmatched junction bases numbered 5, after V lost 4 bases and J lost 2 bases. Germline V gene lookup returns CDR1 KGHSH and CDR2 LQKENI. This CDR3 comprises 15 residues. The DNA for the CDR3 is TGTGCCAGCTCACTCGGGACAGGGTCGCAAGAGACCCAGTACTTC. Protein product: CASSLGTGSQETQYF. Looking up the rest from reference TRBV18 and TRBJ2-5 gives the full variable domain: NAGVMQNPRHLVRRRGQEARLRCSPMKGHSHVYWYRQLPEEGLKFMVYLQKENIIDESGMPKERFSAEFPKEGPSILRIQQVVRGDSAAYFCASSLGTGSQETQYFGPGTRLLVL.

The chain employs TRBV10-1 and TRBJ2-7; 11 bases map to TRBD2. CDR3 size: 15 residues. CDR1 is WNHNN, CDR2 SYGVQD, per germline (reference sequence). Trimming removed 3 bases from V and 2 bases from J; junction bases left unmatched: 3. The CDR3 DNA reads as TGCGCCAGCAGTGACCTTAGCGGGAGGGCCTACGAGCAGTACTTC. As protein: CASSDLSGRAYEQYF.

This chain connects TRBV7-3 to TRBJ2-1, with D perhaps TRBD2 (6 bases). The CDR3 runs 17 residues. Germline-derived CDR1 and CDR2 are SGHTA and FQGTGA. Trimming left V 2 bases short and J 1 base short, with 15 bases between. In DNA form, the CDR3 reads TGTGCCAGCAGCTTAGGGAGTTGGCGGGGTTCCTACAATGAGCAGTTCTTC. This encodes CASSLGSWRGSYNEQFF. The complete variable domain, with remaining parts taken from reference TRBV7-3 and TRBJ2-1, reads GAGVSQTPSNKVTEKGKYVELRCDPISGHTALYWYRQSLGQGPEFLIYFQGTGAADDSGLPNDRFFAVRPEGSVSTLKIQRTERGDSAVYLCASSLGSWRGSYNEQFFGPGTRLTVL.

The V gene is TRBV7-9, the J gene TRBJ1-2; TRBD1 agrees at 7 bases. Per germline, CDR1 SEHNR and CDR2 FQNEAQ (reference sequence). This CDR3 contains 15 residues. With 5 bases clipped from V and 7 bases from J, the junction kept 13 bases outside the gene matches. The CDR3 region is CASSIPTGAGFGYTF. CDR3 nucleotide sequence: TGTGCCAGCAGCATCCCCACAGGGGCGGGCTTTGGCTACACCTTC.

The V gene is TRBV5-6, the J gene TRBJ2-2; 7 bases line up with TRBD1. Germline V lookup: CDR1 SGHDT, CDR2 YYEEEE. CDR3 size: 16 residues. V trimming: 1 base; J trimming: 4 bases; junction bases outside the gene matches: 7. DNA of the CDR3: TGTGCCAGCAGCTTGTGGGGGCAGGGGGTCACCGGGGAGCTGTTTTTT. Its protein product is CASSLWGQGVTGELFF.

This sequence joins TRBV11-3 and TRBJ2-3, with 7 bases identical to TRBD2. Germline V gives CDR1 SGHNT, CDR2 YENEEA. This CDR3 region has 17 residues. V trimming: 5 bases; J trimming: 5 bases; junction bases outside the gene matches: 16. CDR3 amino acids: CASSNGLERDKGDTQYF. CDR3 sequence (DNA): TGTGCCAGCAGCAATGGACTAGAGCGGGATAAAGGAGATACGCAGTATTTT.

The CDR3 sequence is CAISESTGGSSGELFF. The CDR3 DNA reads TGTGCCATCAGTGAGTCAACAGGGGGCTCTTCCGGGGAGCTGTTTTTT. The chain combines TRBV10-3 with TRBJ2-2; 9 nucleotides match TRBD1. This CDR3 is built from 16 residues. CDR1 is ENHRY and CDR2 is SYGVKD in the germline V gene. Trimming took 0 bases from V and 6 from J; bases not matched to a gene: 5.

V usage is TRBV21-1 and J usage is TRBJ1-1; the tabulated D call, TRBD1, remains unverified against the DNA. TRBV21-1 is listed as a pseudogene. The CDR3 covers 12 residues. The CDR3 nucleotides are TGTGCCAGCAGCAATGGACAGAGTGAAGCTTTCTTT. Translating it yields CASSNGQSEAFF.

The V call is TRBV28, the J call TRBJ2-7; 7 bases align to TRBD2. Germline V gene lookup returns CDR1 MDHEN and CDR2 SYDVKM. The J segment lost 7 bases and the V segment lost 5 bases, leaving 11 bases of the junction unmatched. The CDR3 loop spans 14 amino acids. This chain's CDR3 is CASSLTSVDKEQYF. The CDR3 DNA reads as TGTGCCAGCAGTCTTACTAGCGTGGATAAGGAGCAGTACTTC.

This clone has only one observation. The chain links TRBV5-1 to TRBJ2-3, with a weak D call TRBD1 (5 bases). V was trimmed by 1 base and J by 1 base, leaving 10 bases between them. There are 15 residues in the CDR3. The germline V gene has CDR1 SGHRS and CDR2 YFSETQ. CDR3 sequence: CASSLIQGRTDTQYF. CDR3 coding DNA: TGCGCCAGCAGCTTGATCCAGGGTCGCACAGATACGCAGTATTTT. Drawing the rest from reference TRBV5-1 and TRBJ2-3, the complete variable domain is KAGVTQTPRYLIKTRGQQVTLSCSPISGHRSVSWYQQTPGQGLQFLFEYFSETQRNKGNFPGRFSGRQFSNSRSEMNVSTLELGDSALYLCASSLIQGRTDTQYFGPGTRLTVL.

This chain links TRBV6-5 with TRBJ2-2; D not certain. The V gene's germline CDR1 is MNHEY and CDR2 SVGAGI. The germline V and J ends were trimmed by 0 bases and 3 bases, with 8 bases remaining between them. There are 15 residues in the CDR3. The CDR3 nucleotides read TGTGCCAGCAGTTACTCATCTAGTTACACCGGGGAGCTGTTTTTT. This sequence encodes CASSYSSSYTGELFF.

V usage is TRBV7-9 and J usage is TRBJ2-7, with 7 bases that match TRBD2. The V and J ends lost 5 bases and 6 bases, in that order; junction bases with no gene match: 19. The length of the CDR3 is 17 residues. Germline loops: CDR1 SEHNR, CDR2 FQNEAQ (reference sequence). As DNA, the CDR3 is TGTGCCAGCAGCCGAACGTGGGGGGAGGGAGGGCCTCTCGAGCAGTACTTC. It encodes CASSRTWGEGGPLEQYF.

The chain joins TRBV27 to TRBJ1-3; D uncertain. The ends were cut back, 6 bases at V and 0 bases at J, with 6 bases in the middle. This CDR3 has 13 amino acids. CDR1 and CDR2 from the germline V gene are MNHEY and SMNVEV (reference sequence). The DNA for the CDR3 is TGTGCCAGCAGACAGAACTCTGGAAACACCATATATTTT. Its translation is CASRQNSGNTIYF.

The chain carries TRBV6-5 and TRBJ1-1, with D perhaps matching TRBD1 (5 bases). Trimming took off 6 bases at V and 4 bases at J, with 18 bases between the two ends. Germline-derived CDR1 and CDR2 are MNHEY and SVGAGI. This CDR3 region has 15 residues. Here the CDR3 reads CASSRGGGWSTEAFF. The CDR3 DNA reads as TGTGCCAGCAGCCGCGGGGGGGGTTGGAGCACTGAAGCTTTCTTT.

The V gene is TRBV7-2, the J gene TRBJ1-1; D possibly corresponds to TRBD1 (5 bases). The CDR3 loop spans 14 amino acids. The V end was cut by 5 bases, the J end by 1 base, with 11 bases between. Per germline, CDR1 SGHTA and CDR2 FQGNSA. The CDR3 region has the DNA TGTGCCAGCAGCGAACGACAGTGGAACACTGAAGCTTTCTTT. Amino acids: CASSERQWNTEAFF.

The sample holds a few counts of this clone. This chain joins TRBV16 and TRBJ1-5, with TRBD1 as a possible D gene (6 bases). The CDR3 consists of 15 residues. CDR1 and CDR2 from the germline V gene are KGHSY and FQNENV. V lost 2 bases to trimming and J lost 4 bases, with 12 bases between them. Written as DNA, the CDR3 is TGTGCCAGCAGCCAAGTCCGGGACAAAAATCAGCCCCAGCATTTT. It translates to CASSQVRDKNQPQHF.

The rearrangement links TRBV19 to TRBJ1-1; TRBD1 matches 7 bases. Germline V gives CDR1 LNHDA, CDR2 SQIVND (reference sequence). CDR3 size: 15 residues. V lost 4 bases, J lost 5 bases, and 10 bases stayed unmatched. CDR3 sequence (DNA): TGTGCCAGTAGTACCCGACAGGGAAGATGGACTGAAGCTTTCTTT. Its protein is CASSTRQGRWTEAFF.

The chain combines TRBV7-9 with TRBJ1-2, with D uncertain. In germline, CDR1 is SEHNR, CDR2 FQNEAQ (reference sequence). With 3 bases removed from V and 6 bases from J, the gap between germline ends came to 8 bases. This CDR3 comprises 12 residues. The CDR3 sequence: CASSFAQHGYTF. DNA for the CDR3: TGTGCCAGCAGCTTTGCACAGCATGGCTACACCTTC.

In DNA form, the CDR3 reads TGTGCCAGCTCACCTTTGGAGATGCGACTCGATACGCAGTATTTT. It translates to CASSPLEMRLDTQYF. The V gene is TRBV18, the J gene TRBJ2-3; D not certain. Deletions cut 3 bases from V and 6 bases from J, with 16 bases between. The CDR3 is made up of 15 amino acids. Germline V gene data show CDR1 as KGHSH and CDR2 as LQKENI. The full variable domain, completed using reference TRBV18 and TRBJ2-3, is NAGVMQNPRHLVRRRGQEARLRCSPMKGHSHVYWYRQLPEEGLKFMVYLQKENIIDESGMPKERFSAEFPKEGPSILRIQQVVRGDSAAYFCASSPLEMRLDTQYFGPGTRLTVL.

J is TRBJ1-5 and V is TRBV2; D is possibly TRBD1 (6 bases). The CDR3 is made up of 16 amino acids. Looked up from germline, CDR1 is SNHLY and CDR2 is FYNNEI. Trimming removed 5 bases at V and 4 bases at J, with 18 bases between. The CDR3 here is CASSTQTGTRNQPQHF. The CDR3 DNA reads as TGTGCCAGCAGTACACAAACCGGGACACGAAATCAGCCCCAGCATTTT.

The V and J genes are TRBV4-3 and TRBJ2-5; possibly TRBD2 for D (5 bases). From germline, CDR1 is LGHNA and CDR2 YSLEER. V lost 2 bases and J lost 1, with 11 bases in between. The CDR3 runs 15 residues. CDR3 in amino acids: CASSQYGLFQETQYF. As DNA, the CDR3 is TGCGCCAGCAGCCAATATGGACTTTTCCAAGAGACCCAGTACTTC.

V gene TRBV5-1 combines with J gene TRBJ2-6; TRBD1 matches 7 bases. V lost 4 bases to trimming and J lost 0 bases; unmatched junction nucleotides: 7. Looked up from germline, CDR1 is SGHRS and CDR2 is YFSETQ. The CDR3 spans 17 residues. The DNA of the CDR3 is TGCGCCAGCAGCATGGGACAGTTAAGCTCTGGGGCCAACGTCCTGACTTTC. Residues: CASSMGQLSSGANVLTF. Filled out from reference TRBV5-1 and TRBJ2-6, the complete variable domain reads KAGVTQTPRYLIKTRGQQVTLSCSPISGHRSVSWYQQTPGQGLQFLFEYFSETQRNKGNFPGRFSGRQFSNSRSEMNVSTLELGDSALYLCASSMGQLSSGANVLTFGAGSRLTVL.

V is TRBV28 and J is TRBJ2-1; TRBD2 matches at 8 bases. CDR1 is MDHEN and CDR2 is SYDVKM in the germline V gene. J lost 5 bases, V lost 3 bases, and 9 bases had no gene match. CDR3 size: 16 residues. CDR3 sequence reads: CASSFGQGLGDNEQFF. The CDR3 bases are TGTGCCAGCAGTTTCGGGCAGGGACTAGGGGACAATGAGCAGTTCTTC. Drawing the rest from reference TRBV28 and TRBJ2-1, the complete variable domain is DVKVTQSSRYLVKRTGEKVFLECVQDMDHENMFWYRQDPGLGLRLIYFSYDVKMKEKGDIPEGYSVSREKKERFSLILESASTNQTSMYLCASSFGQGLGDNEQFFGPGTRLTVL.